This entry lists 27 T cell receptor beta chains sequenced from one sample in a study of T cell repertoires in urothelial bladder cancer. TCRdb's table, derived via immunoSEQ multiplex PCR, lists solely in-frame clones and lacks some. The sample has under 15,000 clones, 60% to 70% seen once. The sample taken for sequencing was tumor-infiltrating cells from bladder cancer. Receptors were obtained from a human donor with urothelial carcinoma.

The chain employs TRBV7-8 and TRBJ1-3; a possible D gene is TRBD1 (6 bases). Trimming removed 2 bases from V and 4 bases from J, with 15 bases in between. The germline V gene has CDR1 SGHVS and CDR2 FQNEAQ. CDR3 length equals 16 residues. The chain's CDR3 is CASSLNRVGAGNTIYF. The CDR3 DNA follows: TGTGCCAGCAGCTTAAACAGAGTGGGGGCGGGAAACACCATATATTTT.

The sample holds one count of this clone. The chain is built from TRBV6-5 and TRBJ1-1; 11 nucleotides match TRBD1. CDR1 MNHEY and CDR2 SVGAGI come from the germline V gene. The CDR3 spans 16 residues. V lost 4 bases to trimming and J lost 4 bases; unmatched junction nucleotides: 8. CDR3 nucleotides: TGTGCCAGCAGTTCCTGGACAGGGGGCAAGGGCACTGAAGCTTTCTTT. Translated: CASSSWTGGKGTEAFF.

The chain employs TRBV4-1 and TRBJ1-3; 7 bases align to TRBD1. V gave up 3 bases and J gave up 1 base; unmatched junction bases: 9. Germline loops: CDR1 MGHRA, CDR2 YSYEKL. CDR3 length: 17 residues. CDR3 nucleotides: TGCGCCAGCAGCCAGGCTAGGGACAGCCTATCTGGAAACACCATATATTTT. Its translation: CASSQARDSLSGNTIYF.

The genes are TRBV6-1 and TRBJ2-7, with TRBD1 matching 7 bases. The CDR3 is 15 amino acids. V trimming: 5 bases; J trimming: 2 bases; junction bases outside the gene matches: 9. In germline, CDR1 is MNHNS, CDR2 SASEGT. CDR3: CASSNPHRGAYEQYV. The DNA for the CDR3 is TGTGCCAGCAGTAACCCCCACAGGGGCGCCTACGAGCAGTACGTC.

V gene TRBV25-1 combines with J gene TRBJ1-3, with TRBD1 matching over 7 bases. CDR1 MGHDK and CDR2 SYGVNS come from the germline V gene. This CDR3 has 14 amino acids. The ends lost 6 bases at V and 4 bases at J; junction bases unmatched: 6. CDR3 DNA sequence: TGTGCCAGCAGCCTAACAGGGGCAGGAAACACCATATATTTT. Its protein product is CASSLTGAGNTIYF.

The chain combines TRBV5-1 with TRBJ1-1; no firm D call. Germline assignment: CDR1 SGHRS and CDR2 YFSETQ. Trimming shortened V by 0 bases and J by 1 base, and 10 bases separated the two germline ends. CDR3 length: 15 amino acids. The CDR3 DNA is TGCGCCAGCAGCTTGGACCAGGCGGGGAACACTGAAGCTTTCTTT. Residues: CASSLDQAGNTEAFF.

V is TRBV7-5 and J is TRBJ1-1. TRBV7-5 is flagged as a pseudogene. This CDR3 contains 17 residues. CDR3 coding DNA: TGTGTCAGAAGCTTAGCGGTAATCAGGGAGAGGAACACTGAAGCTTTCTTT. This codes for CVRSLAVIRERNTEAFF.

This clone was counted a single time. The chain links TRBV9 to TRBJ1-3, with D hard to call. The CDR3 covers 16 residues. V shed 1 base and J shed 4 bases, with 15 bases lying between them. Germline CDR1 and CDR2: SGDLS and YYNGEE. The CDR3 DNA follows: TGTGCCAGCAGCGTAAGCCCCCATGGGTCAGGAAACACCATATATTTT. It translates to CASSVSPHGSGNTIYF.

The V and J genes are TRBV7-9 and TRBJ1-2, with D hard to call. CDR3 length equals 13 residues. Deletions cut 5 bases from V and 7 bases from J, with 14 bases between. The germline V gene has CDR1 SEHNR and CDR2 FQNEAQ (reference sequence). The CDR3 DNA follows: TGTGCCAGCAGCCCCCCCGGGGATGGTGGCTACACCTTC. Protein product: CASSPPGDGGYTF.

The V gene is TRBV11-3, the J gene TRBJ1-6; weak D call: TRBD1 (5 bases). CDR3 length: 13 amino acids. Per the germline V gene, CDR1 is SGHNT and CDR2 is YENEEA. V lost 3 bases, J lost 17 bases, and 17 bases lay in between. The CDR3 reads CASSLETDTPIHF. In DNA form, the CDR3 reads TGTGCCAGCAGCTTGGAGACAGATACCCCGATCCACTTT.

The J gene is TRBJ1-2, the V gene TRBV5-1; possible D gene TRBD1, 5 bases. From germline, CDR1 is SGHRS and CDR2 YFSETQ. Trimming took 4 bases from V and 5 from J, leaving 9 bases between them. The CDR3 consists of 12 residues. The CDR3 DNA reads TGCGCCAGCAGCCAAGGGGATTATGGCTACACCTTC. Protein: CASSQGDYGYTF.

This chain connects TRBV7-2 to TRBJ2-5, with D maybe TRBD2 (5 bases). Per germline, CDR1 SGHTA and CDR2 FQGNSA. V was shortened by 6 bases and J by 4 bases, with 12 bases between the two germline ends. The CDR3 is 13 amino acids. CDR3 amino acids: CASSQTIRETQYF. The CDR3 DNA sequence: TGTGCCAGCAGTCAGACTATCCGAGAGACCCAGTACTTC. Supplemented by reference TRBV7-2 and TRBJ2-5, the full variable domain reads GAGVSQSPSNKVTEKGKDVELRCDPISGHTALYWYRQSLGQGLEFLIYFQGNSAPDKSGLPSDRFSAERTGGSVSTLTIQRTQQEDSAVYLCASSQTIRETQYFGPGTRLLVL.

This chain uses TRBV9 with TRBJ1-1; TRBD1 matches at 7 bases. The CDR3 length is 15 residues. Germline V gene lookup returns CDR1 SGDLS and CDR2 YYNGEE. J gave up 0 bases and V 3 bases, and 5 bases lay outside the gene matches. The CDR3 region is CASSAGQVMNTEAFF. CDR3 sequence (DNA): TGTGCCAGCAGCGCCGGACAGGTCATGAACACTGAAGCTTTCTTT.

V usage is TRBV7-9 and J usage is TRBJ1-2, with D possibly TRBD1 on 5 matching bases. The germline V gene has CDR1 SEHNR and CDR2 FQNEAQ (reference sequence). V lost 5 bases, J lost 3 bases, and 13 bases lay in between. The CDR3 runs 14 residues. The CDR3 region is CASSQGVIDYGYTF. In nucleotides, the CDR3 is TGTGCCAGCAGCCAAGGGGTAATAGACTATGGCTACACCTTC.

The chain recombines TRBV7-8 with TRBJ2-5; D may be TRBD1 (5 bases). The germline V gene encodes CDR1 SGHVS and CDR2 FQNEAQ. This CDR3 is built from 14 residues. V was pared by 5 bases and J by 2 bases, with 12 bases between. DNA for the CDR3: TGTGCCAGCAGCAAAAGGACAAAACAAGAGACCCAGTACTTC. Amino acid sequence: CASSKRTKQETQYF.

In its sample, this clone was seen once. This chain connects TRBV2 to TRBJ2-3; TRBD1 agrees at 7 bases. V lost 5 bases to trimming and J lost 2 bases; unmatched junction nucleotides: 7. The CDR3 length is 15 residues. Germline CDR1 SNHLY, CDR2 FYNNEI. CDR3 sequence reads: CASSRDSGYTDTQYF. The CDR3, as DNA: TGTGCCAGCAGTCGGGACAGCGGATACACAGATACGCAGTATTTT.

Concerning this clone: The junction and the germline gene differ at one end; a read error may be behind it. The chain carries TRBV7-7 and TRBJ2-2; 10 positions match TRBD1. The germline CDR1 and CDR2 sequences are SSHAT and FNYEAQ (reference sequence). The CDR3 sequence is 16 residues long. The CDR3 loop is CASRSAGQGRTGELFF. The CDR3 region has the DNA TGTGCTAGCAGGTCTGCGGGACAGGGGAGGACCGGGGAGCTGTTTTTT.

This clone turned up a few times. This sequence joins TRBV7-8 and TRBJ2-5; D possibly uses TRBD1 or TRBD2 (5 bases each). Trimming took off 2 bases at V and 2 bases at J, with 24 bases between the two ends. This CDR3 spans 19 amino acids. Germline lookup yields CDR1 SGHVS and CDR2 FQNEAQ. CDR3 in amino acids: CASSLPQAATRTGQETQYF. The CDR3 bases are TGTGCCAGCAGCTTACCACAGGCGGCCACTAGGACTGGGCAAGAGACCCAGTACTTC. The full variable domain, completed using reference TRBV7-8 and TRBJ2-5, is GAGVSQSPRYKVAKRGQDVALRCDPISGHVSLFWYQQALGQGPEFLTYFQNEAQLDKSGLPSDRFFAERPEGSVSTLKIQRTQQEDSAVYLCASSLPQAATRTGQETQYFGPGTRLLVL.

The rearrangement joins TRBV29-1 to TRBJ1-1; D gene uncertain. V was shortened by 4 bases and J by 8 bases, with 14 bases between the two germline ends. Germline CDR1 is SQVTM and CDR2 is ANQGSEA. The CDR3 spans 12 residues. The CDR3 is CSVGPGVGEAFF. In nucleotides, the CDR3 is TGCAGCGTTGGCCCCGGGGTCGGGGAAGCTTTCTTT.

This clone was picked up a small number of times. The rearrangement joins TRBV6-6 to TRBJ1-2; unclear D gene. Germline V gene sequence: CDR1 MNHNY, CDR2 SVGAGI (reference sequence). Trimming took off 5 bases at V and 8 bases at J, with 18 bases between the two ends. The CDR3 runs 14 residues. The CDR3 sequence is CASSPDTSRRGYTF. The DNA for the CDR3 is TGTGCCAGCAGTCCTGATACCAGCAGGAGGGGCTACACCTTC.

This clone is a singleton in its sample. The CDR3, as DNA: TGCAGCGTTAAATTGGACAGGGTTTTAGACTACGAGCAGTACTTC. This gives the protein CSVKLDRVLDYEQYF. The chain links TRBV29-1 to TRBJ2-7, with TRBD1 matching over 8 bases. The germline gives CDR1 SQVTM, CDR2 ANQGSEA. There are 15 residues in the CDR3. With V trimmed by 5 bases and J by 3 bases, 12 bases remained unmatched.

This clone was found once. This chain links TRBV10-3 with TRBJ1-1, with D perhaps TRBD1 (6 bases). CDR1 is ENHRY, CDR2 SYGVKD, per germline. V shed 8 bases and J shed 3 bases, with 13 bases lying between them. CDR3 length: 13 residues. In nucleotides, the CDR3 is TGTGCCATCTCAAGGGGGGAGGACACTGAAGCTTTCTTT. Its translation is CAISRGEDTEAFF.

The gene calls are TRBV29-1 and TRBJ1-1; a possible D gene is TRBD1 (5 bases). The CDR3 consists of 13 residues. V lost 4 bases to trimming and J lost 5 bases, with 14 bases between them. CDR1 SQVTM and CDR2 ANQGSEA come from the germline V gene. Here the CDR3 reads CSVGGVRETEAFF. For the CDR3, the DNA is TGCAGCGTTGGAGGGGTGAGGGAGACTGAAGCTTTCTTT.

A single count supports this clone. This chain uses TRBV4-2 with TRBJ1-1, with D hard to call. Germline CDR1 reads LGHNA; CDR2 reads YNFKEQ. This CDR3 contains 15 residues. The V end was cut by 4 bases, the J end by 4 bases, with 16 bases between. The CDR3 here is CASSPLVQLGTEAFF. For the CDR3, the DNA is TGTGCCAGCAGCCCTTTGGTTCAGTTAGGCACTGAAGCTTTCTTT.

This rearrangement joins TRBV5-4 to TRBJ2-5, with 7 bases identical to TRBD2. The CDR3 consists of 13 residues. V lost 3 bases to trimming and J lost 5 bases; unmatched junction nucleotides: 4. Germline V gives CDR1 SGHNT, CDR2 YYREEE (reference sequence). CDR3: CASSSHGRETQYF. The CDR3 DNA sequence: TGTGCCAGCAGCTCCCACGGGAGGGAGACCCAGTACTTC.

By frequency in the sample, this clone is medium-sized (0.01 to 0.1%). The J gene is TRBJ2-1, the V gene TRBV4-3; D is undetermined. The V end was cut by 0 bases, the J end by 10 bases, with 10 bases between. This CDR3 has 13 residues. From germline, CDR1 is LGHNA and CDR2 YSLEER. For the CDR3, the DNA is TGCGCCAGCAGCCAAGACCACGCCTCCGAGCAGTTCTTC. This encodes CASSQDHASEQFF.

The chain links TRBV4-3 to TRBJ2-2, with 7 bases fitting TRBD1. Germline CDR1 LGHNA, CDR2 YSLEER. The CDR3 consists of 17 residues. The V and J ends lost 0 bases and 4 bases, in that order; junction bases with no gene match: 8. CDR3 protein: CASSQERRTGATGELFF. DNA of the CDR3: TGCGCCAGCAGCCAAGAAAGAAGAACAGGGGCCACCGGGGAGCTGTTTTTT.